The rows below give T cell receptor beta chains drawn from one sample of a study of shared clonotypes between healthy human individuals. The data were produced by immunoSEQ multiplex PCR, yet TCRdb's version contains in-frame clones alone and is incomplete. The sample has over 750,000 clones; roughly 96% are singletons. Sequences were obtained from naive CD8+ T cells sorted from blood. These receptors all come from a man aged 25-40 years in good health. Each CDR3 is given with its conserved first and last residue. A D gene is named only where the DNA matches it firmly. Not all rows give a size; the values are once, few, many and, for expanded clones, a class.

D: TRBD1
V: TRBV5-4
J: TRBJ1-1
size: -
DNA: TGTGCCAGCACGGGACAGGGGGAATCGGAAGCTTTCTTT
CDR3: CASTGQGESEAFF

D: -
V: TRBV9
J: TRBJ2-7
size: -
DNA: TGTGCCAGCAGCCCGGGTGACTTCCTGAGCGACGAGCAGTACTTC
CDR3: CASSPGDFLSDEQYF

D: -
V: TRBV19
J: TRBJ1-1
size: -
DNA: TGTGCCAGTAGTACCCCAAGGGGGATGAACACTGAAGCTTTCTTT
CDR3: CASSTPRGMNTEAFF

D: TRBD1
V: TRBV25-1
J: TRBJ2-7
size: -
DNA: TGTGCCAGCGGGGACAGCACCTACGAGCAGTACTTC
CDR3: CASGDSTYEQYF

D: -
V: TRBV9
J: TRBJ2-2
size: -
DNA: TGTGCCAGCAGTAGGAGTACCACCGGGGAGCTGTTTTTT
CDR3: CASSRSTTGELFF

D: TRBD1
V: TRBV2
J: TRBJ2-7
size: -
DNA: TGTGCCAGCAGTGAGGCCGGGACAGGGCTCAACGAGCAGTACTTC
CDR3: CASSEAGTGLNEQYF

D: TRBD2
V: TRBV2
J: TRBJ2-7
size: -
DNA: TGTGCCAGCAGTCCGGCGGGAGGGTCCGAGCAGTACTTC
CDR3: CASSPAGGSEQYF

D: -
V: TRBV6-1
J: TRBJ2-7
size: -
DNA: TGTGCCAGCAGCCTCCCAGCTTACGAGCAGTACTTC
CDR3: CASSLPAYEQYF

D: -
V: TRBV7-2
J: TRBJ2-1
size: -
DNA: TGTGCCAGCAGCTTAGAGTTCGATTACAATGAGCAGTTCTTC
CDR3: CASSLEFDYNEQFF

D: -
V: TRBV2
J: TRBJ2-7
size: -
DNA: TGTGCCAGCCTAAGTACCGGGGAGCAGTACTTC
CDR3: CASLSTGEQYF

D: -
V: TRBV1
J: TRBJ1-5
size: -
DNA: TGCACCAGCAGCCAAGATCGAACAGAAGGGAATCAGCCCCAGCATTTT
CDR3: CTSSQDRTEGNQPQHF

D: TRBD2
V: TRBV29-1
J: TRBJ2-3
size: -
DNA: TGCAGCGTTGATTCCCTGGCGGTAGCGGGAGCCGCAGATACGCAGTATTTT
CDR3: CSVDSLAVAGAADTQYF

D: TRBD2
V: TRBV4-1
J: TRBJ2-2
size: -
DNA: TGCGCCAGCAGCCAAGTAGCGGGAGGGGCCGGGGAGCTGTTTTTT
CDR3: CASSQVAGGAGELFF

D: -
V: TRBV27
J: TRBJ2-7
size: -
DNA: TGTGCCAGCAGCTTGGCCATCGGACACCCAAGCTCCTACGAGCAGTACTTC
CDR3: CASSLAIGHPSSYEQYF

D: -
V: TRBV29-1
J: TRBJ2-1
size: few
DNA: TGCAGCGCACAACCAATCGACCACAATGAGCAGTTCTTC
CDR3: CSAQPIDHNEQFF

D: -
V: TRBV15
J: TRBJ1-5
size: -
DNA: TGTGCCACCAGCAGAGATCAGGGCCCTCAGCCCCAGCATTTT
CDR3: CATSRDQGPQPQHF

D: TRBD2
V: TRBV5-4
J: TRBJ2-3
size: -
DNA: TGTGCCAGCAGGACTAGCGGGACACGGACGCAGTATTTT
CDR3: CASRTSGTRTQYF

D: -
V: TRBV20-1
J: TRBJ2-7
size: -
DNA: TGCAGTGCTAGAGAGGGATACGAGCAGTACTTC
CDR3: CSAREGYEQYF

D: TRBD1
V: TRBV7-9
J: TRBJ2-1
size: -
DNA: TGTGCCAGCAGCCCTCCCCACCGGGACAGGGGGTCGGATGAGCAGTTCTTC
CDR3: CASSPPHRDRGSDEQFF

D: -
V: TRBV25-1
J: TRBJ2-3
size: -
DNA: TGTGCCAGCAGTGAATCGGTCCTCACAGATACGCAGTATTTT
CDR3: CASSESVLTDTQYF

D: -
V: TRBV5-1
J: TRBJ2-7
size: once
DNA: TGCGCCAGCAGCCCAGACGACAGAAGGTACGAGCAGTACTTC
CDR3: CASSPDDRRYEQYF

D: TRBD1
V: TRBV7-6
J: TRBJ2-1
size: -
DNA: TGTGCCAGCAGCTCCCTCCGGACAGGCTCCTACAATGAGCAGTTCTTC
CDR3: CASSSLRTGSYNEQFF

D: -
V: TRBV6-6
J: TRBJ1-5
size: -
DNA: TGTGCCAGCAGCCCCCGGGGGGATCAGCCCCAGCATTTT
CDR3: CASSPRGDQPQHF

D: -
V: TRBV29-1
J: TRBJ2-3
size: -
DNA: TGCAGCGTTGATTGGGGGAGCAGCACAGATACGCAGTATTTT
CDR3: CSVDWGSSTDTQYF

D: -
V: TRBV7-9
J: TRBJ2-7
size: -
DNA: TGTGCCAGCAGCGGCACCCCACAACGAGGGCCATCCTACGAGCAGTACTTC
CDR3: CASSGTPQRGPSYEQYF

D: -
V: TRBV6-6
J: TRBJ2-1
size: -
DNA: TGTGCCAGCAGCCCTAGCCGGAGCTCCTACAATGAGCAGTTCTTC
CDR3: CASSPSRSSYNEQFF

D: TRBD2
V: TRBV7-6
J: TRBJ2-1
size: -
DNA: TGTGCCAGCAGCGAGTCGGCCGGGACTAGCGTATTAAGTGAGCAGTTCTTC
CDR3: CASSESAGTSVLSEQFF

D: -
V: TRBV4-1
J: TRBJ2-3
size: -
DNA: TGCGCCAGCAGCCAAGGGGTATTAGGTAGCACAGATACGCAGTATTTT
CDR3: CASSQGVLGSTDTQYF

D: TRBD2
V: TRBV9
J: TRBJ2-5
size: -
DNA: TGTGCCAGCAGCGTTTCCCCCCTCCTAGCGGGAGGGCCCGGATCCCCCGAAGAGACCCAGTACTTC
CDR3: CASSVSPLLAGGPGSPEETQYF

D: -
V: TRBV9
J: TRBJ2-7
size: -
DNA: TGTGCCAGCAGCGTACGTAGCGGAAAAGCTTACGAGCAGTACTTC
CDR3: CASSVRSGKAYEQYF

D: -
V: TRBV30
J: TRBJ2-7
size: -
DNA: TGTGCCTGGGGGGTCGGAAGGGGCTACGAGCAGTACTTC
CDR3: CAWGVGRGYEQYF

D: -
V: TRBV7-7
J: TRBJ2-1
size: -
DNA: TGTGCTAGCAGCCGCAGTTTGGGGAATGAGCAGTTCTTC
CDR3: CASSRSLGNEQFF

D: -
V: TRBV27
J: TRBJ1-2
size: -
DNA: TGTGCCAGCAGTTCTGGGGCTGATGGCTACACCTTC
CDR3: CASSSGADGYTF

D: -
V: TRBV7-9
J: TRBJ1-2
size: -
DNA: TGTGCCAGCAGCTTAGCCCAGGGTGGCTACACCTTC
CDR3: CASSLAQGGYTF

D: TRBD2
V: TRBV29-1
J: TRBJ2-1
size: -
DNA: TGCAGCGTTCAACCAACGGTGGGGACTAGCGGGAGCTCTGAGCAGTTCTTC
CDR3: CSVQPTVGTSGSSEQFF

D: -
V: TRBV2
J: TRBJ2-5
size: -
DNA: TGTGCCAGCTTGTGGCGGTTGCAAGAGACCCAGTACTTC
CDR3: CASLWRLQETQYF

D: -
V: TRBV28
J: TRBJ2-7
size: -
DNA: TGTGCCAGCAGTTTACCAGCAGGGGCCTACGAGCAGTACTTC
CDR3: CASSLPAGAYEQYF

D: -
V: TRBV5-5
J: TRBJ1-1
size: -
DNA: TGTGCCAGCAGCACTCTCGCGACGGAAGCTTTCTTT
CDR3: CASSTLATEAFF

D: -
V: TRBV7-8
J: TRBJ2-7
size: -
DNA: TGTGCCAGCAGCTCCGCATCAACCTACGAGCAGTACTTC
CDR3: CASSSASTYEQYF

D: -
V: TRBV23-1
J: TRBJ2-3
size: -
DNA: TGCGCCAGCAGTCAATTTAGGTCCCGAGCGCAGTATTTT
CDR3: CASSQFRSRAQYF

D: TRBD1
V: TRBV7-9
J: TRBJ2-2
size: -
DNA: TGTGCCAGCAGCCGAACGACAGGGGGGGAAAGTCTCACCGGGGAGCTGTTTTTT
CDR3: CASSRTTGGESLTGELFF

D: -
V: TRBV7-9
J: TRBJ2-1
size: -
DNA: TGTGCCAGCAGCTGGCTAGATAGCTCCTACAATGAGCAGTTCTTC
CDR3: CASSWLDSSYNEQFF

D: TRBD1
V: TRBV19
J: TRBJ2-7
size: -
DNA: TGTGCCACCGGGATAAAGGACAGGCTGCTCGAGCAGTACTTC
CDR3: CATGIKDRLLEQYF

D: -
V: TRBV18
J: TRBJ2-7
size: -
DNA: TGTGCCAGCTCCCCTCCGGGGCAGTCCTACGAGCAGTACTTC
CDR3: CASSPPGQSYEQYF

D: -
V: TRBV30
J: TRBJ2-7
size: once
DNA: TGTGCCTGGAGTGTCCACGCAGGGGTCGAGCAGTACTTC
CDR3: CAWSVHAGVEQYF

D: TRBD1
V: TRBV27
J: TRBJ1-4
size: -
DNA: TGTGCCAGCAGCACCCACAGGGGGCTGAGGGAAGAAAAACTGTTTTTT
CDR3: CASSTHRGLREEKLFF

D: -
V: TRBV5-6
J: TRBJ1-3
size: -
DNA: TGTGCCAGCAGCCCCGGGGGAGGCTCTGGAAACACCATATATTTT
CDR3: CASSPGGGSGNTIYF

D: TRBD2
V: TRBV5-1
J: TRBJ2-1
size: -
DNA: TGCGCCAGCAGCTTGGGGACTAGCGGGAGTAATGAGCAGTTCTTC
CDR3: CASSLGTSGSNEQFF

D: TRBD1
V: TRBV19
J: TRBJ1-4
size: -
DNA: TGTGCCAGTAGGGACAGGGAGAGTTCTAATGAAAAACTGTTTTTT
CDR3: CASRDRESSNEKLFF

D: -
V: TRBV28
J: TRBJ1-5
size: -
DNA: TGTGCCAGCACCAGAATAATCGGACAGTCCAATCAGCCCCAGCATTTT
CDR3: CASTRIIGQSNQPQHF

D: TRBD2
V: TRBV30
J: TRBJ2-7
size: -
DNA: TGTGCCAGTTCTAGCGGGAGGGGTTCCTACGAGCAGTACTTC
CDR3: CASSSGRGSYEQYF

D: TRBD1
V: TRBV15
J: TRBJ2-7
size: -
DNA: TGTGCCACCAGCAGGGCCACAGGGGGCCCTTACGAGCAGTACTTC
CDR3: CATSRATGGPYEQYF

D: TRBD1
V: TRBV9
J: TRBJ2-2
size: -
DNA: TGTGCCAGCAGCGAACAGGGGGCAGCCGGGGAGCTGTTTTTT
CDR3: CASSEQGAAGELFF

D: -
V: TRBV28
J: TRBJ1-5
size: once
DNA: TGTGCCAGCAGAATCGCACAGATGAGCACCCAGCCCCAGCATTTT
CDR3: CASRIAQMSTQPQHF

D: -
V: TRBV2
J: TRBJ2-1
size: -
DNA: TGTGCCAGCAGTGAAAGTCTCGGTAGTGGTTTCAATGAGCAGTTCTTC
CDR3: CASSESLGSGFNEQFF

D: -
V: TRBV27
J: TRBJ2-7
size: -
DNA: TGTGCCAGTGCCTTCAGGGTTTCCTACGAGCAGTACTTC
CDR3: CASAFRVSYEQYF

D: TRBD2
V: TRBV6-6
J: TRBJ2-7
size: -
DNA: TGTGCCAGCAGTTTAGGCGGGAGTATCCACGAGCAGTACTTC
CDR3: CASSLGGSIHEQYF